The T cell receptor (beta chain) under discussion was sequenced for a study of cytomegalovirus exposure and HLA in healthy donors. The PCR employed 60 Vbeta primers together with 13 Jbeta primers. TCRdb's table, derived via immunoSEQ multiplex PCR, lists solely in-frame clones and lacks some. In the table there are about 160,000 clones, roughly 80% of which are singletons. Remarks on this clone: Its antigen is unknown.

This CDR3 contains 15 residues. The germline gives CDR1 MNHEY, CDR2 SMNVEV (reference sequence). J was trimmed by 2 bases and V by 6 bases; bases with no gene match: 7. Study results and caveats: Roughly uniform depth of sequencing across donors was assumed in presence/absence analyses. An analysis done earlier found most TCR beta V segments productive about 87% or about 30% of the time. Researchers counted around 160 TCR beta chains as cytomegalovirus-associated. V- and J-gene trimming in TCR beta was tied to a missense DCLRE1C variant by an analysis performed later.

The receptor was derived from a male donor in good health and CMV-seropositive. This chain uses TRBV27 with TRBJ2-3, with 8 bases matching TRBD1. Sequencing was performed on PBMCs. For the CDR3, the DNA is TGTGCCAGCAGCCCGAGGACAGGGTACACAGATACGCAGTATTTT. It translates to CASSPRTGYTDTQYF.